The 21 T cell receptor beta chains listed next were all sequenced from one sample in a study of CD8 T cells in Susac syndrome. With random hexamers, roughly 0.5 to 1 ug RNA was reverse transcribed. TCRdb ran MiXCR on the immunoSEQ multiplex PCR reads and lists one entry per CDR3 protein. The sample lists approximately 130,000 distinct CDR3 sequences, 91% occurring once. The specimen was CD8+ T cells from PBMCs. These receptors were collected from a human donor with multiple sclerosis.

This clonotype turned up a few times. The chain combines TRBV13 with TRBJ2-7; D not resolved. Germline V gene sequence: CDR1 PRHDT, CDR2 FYEKMQ (reference sequence). This CDR3 has 14 amino acids. Trimming left V 1 base short and J 5 bases short, with 12 bases between. CDR3 sequence reads: CASSLVGSRDEQYF. For the CDR3, the DNA is TGTGCCAGCAGCTTAGTTGGTAGTCGGGACGAGCAGTACTTC. Filled out from reference TRBV13 and TRBJ2-7, the complete variable domain reads AAGVIQSPRHLIKEKRETATLKCYPIPRHDTVYWYQQGPGQDPQFLISFYEKMQSDKGSIPDRFSAQQFSDYHSELNMSSLELGDSALYFCASSLVGSRDEQYFGPGTRLTVT.

The chain carries TRBV7-2 and TRBJ2-1, with 7 bases fitting TRBD1. The CDR3 sequence is 15 residues long. The V and J ends lost 1 base and 8 bases, in that order; junction bases with no gene match: 8. CDR1 and CDR2 from the germline V gene are SGHTA and FQGNSA. The CDR3 reads CASSLEGQFFDEQFF. The CDR3 DNA reads as TGTGCCAGCAGCTTAGAGGGACAGTTCTTCGATGAGCAGTTCTTC.

The J gene is TRBJ2-1, the V gene TRBV19; D gene uncertain. This CDR3 spans 14 amino acids. Germline lookup yields CDR1 LNHDA and CDR2 SQIVND (reference sequence). V lost 7 bases and J 8 bases, leaving 18 bases between the germline ends. The chain's CDR3 is CASTNTGLEHEQFF. CDR3 nucleotides: TGTGCCAGTACCAACACTGGGCTAGAACATGAGCAGTTCTTC.

The V call is TRBV27, the J call TRBJ1-5; D unresolved. The germline V gene has CDR1 MNHEY and CDR2 SMNVEV (reference sequence). Trimming took off 3 bases at V and 3 bases at J, with 9 bases between the two ends. This CDR3 has 14 amino acids. The CDR3 DNA reads as TGTGCCAGCAGTTTTTCGGGCCTCAATCAGCCCCAGCATTTT. This sequence encodes CASSFSGLNQPQHF.

The rearrangement links TRBV20-1 to TRBJ2-7; no clear D gene. V lost 3 bases, J lost 0 bases, and 15 bases lay in between. Germline CDR1 reads DFQATT; CDR2 reads SNEGSKA (reference sequence). There are 15 residues in the CDR3. Written as DNA, the CDR3 is TGCAGTGCTAGGGATTTAGACTGGAGCTCCTACGAGCAGTACTTC. Translated, it gives CSARDLDWSSYEQYF.

The rearrangement links TRBV7-9 to TRBJ2-1; D call uncertain. V was shortened by 2 bases and J by 5 bases, with 4 bases between the two germline ends. CDR3 length: 12 amino acids. In germline, CDR1 is SEHNR, CDR2 FQNEAQ (reference sequence). CDR3 in amino acids: CASSLQDNEQFF. The CDR3 DNA sequence: TGTGCCAGCAGCTTACAGGACAATGAGCAGTTCTTC.

The chain has TRBV6-1 and TRBJ2-5; tentatively, D is TRBD1 (5 bases). The CDR3 spans 11 residues. Trimming took off 2 bases at V and 8 bases at J, with 6 bases between the two ends. Germline V gene sequence: CDR1 MNHNS, CDR2 SASEGT. CDR3 protein: CASSERGTQYF. The CDR3 nucleotides are TGTGCCAGCAGTGAAAGGGGTACCCAGTACTTC.

The chain couples TRBV7-9 to TRBJ1-1, with 7 bases that match TRBD1. CDR3 length equals 12 residues. J lost 7 bases, V lost 3 bases, and 2 bases had no gene match. CDR1 and CDR2 from the germline V gene are SEHNR and FQNEAQ (reference sequence). In DNA form, the CDR3 reads TGTGCCAGCAGCTTCGGGGACAGTGAAGCTTTCTTT. This encodes CASSFGDSEAFF.

The chain joins TRBV5-1 to TRBJ2-7; D not certain. V lost 0 bases and J lost 3, with 4 bases in between. The CDR3 has 12 amino acids. Germline-derived CDR1 and CDR2 are SGHRS and YFSETQ. The DNA of the CDR3 is TGCGCCAGCAGCTTGGGTTACTACGAGCAGTACTTC. Translated, it gives CASSLGYYEQYF.

V and J are TRBV6-5 and TRBJ2-3; D possibly uses TRBD1 or TRBD2 (6 bases each). The CDR3 runs to 15 residues. Germline loops: CDR1 MNHEY, CDR2 SVGAGI. Trimming removed 2 bases at V and 1 base at J, with 10 bases between. The CDR3 bases are TGTGCCAGCAGTTACCGGGGGCGAGGCACAGATACGCAGTATTTT. It yields the protein CASSYRGRGTDTQYF.

This chain joins TRBV27 and TRBJ1-1, with D tentatively TRBD1 (5 bases). This CDR3 has 14 residues. Germline loops: CDR1 MNHEY, CDR2 SMNVEV (reference sequence). Trimming left V 5 bases short and J 0 bases short, with 10 bases between. CDR3 bases: TGTGCCAGCAGTGATGGGGCTATGAACACTGAAGCTTTCTTT. Its protein product is CASSDGAMNTEAFF.

The V and J genes are TRBV27 and TRBJ1-1; D is undetermined. The CDR3 contains 13 residues. Germline CDR1 MNHEY, CDR2 SMNVEV (reference sequence). Trimming removed 2 bases from V and 5 bases from J, with 9 bases in between. The CDR3 is CASSLTPRTEAFF. As DNA, the CDR3 is TGTGCCAGCAGTTTAACCCCGCGGACTGAAGCTTTCTTT.

This clonotype has only a few counts. The rearrangement links TRBV5-5 to TRBJ2-1; 7 bases fit TRBD2. Germline V gene lookup returns CDR1 SGHKS and CDR2 YYEKEE (reference sequence). The J segment lost 10 bases and the V segment lost 5 bases, leaving 9 bases of the junction unmatched. The CDR3 spans 13 residues. CDR3: CASRGTKTEEQFF. DNA for the CDR3: TGTGCCAGCAGGGGGACTAAAACAGAGGAGCAGTTCTTC.

The gene calls are TRBV6-1 and TRBJ2-7; no reliable D call. The CDR3 loop spans 15 amino acids. Germline V CDR1 and CDR2: MNHNS, SASEGT. The germline V and J ends were trimmed by 1 base and 6 bases, with 16 bases remaining between them. CDR3 residues: CASSEGHFSPAEQYF. As DNA, the CDR3 is TGTGCCAGCAGTGAAGGACATTTTTCCCCCGCCGAGCAGTACTTC.

The V and J genes are TRBV27 and TRBJ2-1; 10 bases match TRBD2. Losses at the gene ends were 5 bases for V and 9 bases for J; bases not matched to a gene: 10. Germline V lookup: CDR1 MNHEY, CDR2 SMNVEV (reference sequence). The CDR3 runs 15 residues. CDR3 DNA: TGTGCCAGCAGTGCCGGGACTAGCGTACGTACTGAGCAGTTCTTC. Protein product: CASSAGTSVRTEQFF.

CDR3 in DNA: TGTGCCAGCAGCCCGGTGGGTTTCAAATGGAATGGCTACACCTTC. Its translation: CASSPVGFKWNGYTF. V usage is TRBV3-1 and J usage is TRBJ1-2; D gene uncertain. This CDR3 is 15 amino acids long. V gave up 4 bases and J gave up 6 bases, with 18 bases separating them. Per the germline V gene, CDR1 is LGHDT and CDR2 is YNNKEL (reference sequence).

The CDR3 bases are TGTGCCAGCAGCTTAGAGCCGGGGATGAACACTGAAGCTTTCTTT. Translated: CASSLEPGMNTEAFF. V gene TRBV7-9 combines with J gene TRBJ1-1, with D unresolved. This CDR3 is built from 15 residues. V was shortened by 1 base and J by 0 bases, with 9 bases between the two germline ends. The germline CDR1 and CDR2 sequences are SEHNR and FQNEAQ (reference sequence).

The V call is TRBV30, the J call TRBJ1-1, with TRBD1 identical over 9 bases. The CDR3 has 14 amino acids. V lost 4 bases and J lost 4; bases outside the gene matches: 7. The germline gives CDR1 GTSNPN, CDR2 SVGIG (reference sequence). The CDR3 sequence: CAWTPGTGITEAFF. In nucleotides, the CDR3 is TGTGCCTGGACTCCCGGGACAGGGATCACTGAAGCTTTCTTT.

The chain uses TRBV12-3 or TRBV12-4 and TRBJ1-2; TRBD1 is a possible D gene (6 bases). The V and J ends lost 0 bases and 4 bases respectively, with 15 bases between them. The CDR3 runs to 16 residues. The CDR3 spells CASSLALQGLVYGYTF. CDR3 bases: TGTGCCAGCAGTTTAGCCCTACAGGGTTTGGTCTATGGCTACACCTTC.

V is TRBV19 and J is TRBJ2-3; a weak D match, TRBD2 (6 bases). With 11 bases removed from V and 0 bases from J, the gap between germline ends came to 9 bases. The CDR3 runs 12 residues. Germline V gene lookup returns CDR1 LNHDA and CDR2 SQIVND (reference sequence). The CDR3 region has the DNA TGTGCCTCTGGAGGGAGCACAGATACGCAGTATTTT. Its translation is CASGGSTDTQYF.

V and J are TRBV9 and TRBJ2-1; D is possibly TRBD1 (6 bases). V was cut by 3 bases and J by 0 bases, with 10 bases left in between. In germline, CDR1 is SGDLS, CDR2 YYNGEE. This CDR3 spans 15 amino acids. CDR3 in amino acids: CASSGGGSSYNEQFF. The CDR3, as DNA: TGTGCCAGCAGCGGAGGGGGTAGCTCCTACAATGAGCAGTTCTTC.